The rows below give T cell receptor beta chains drawn from one sample of a study of blood T cell repertoires in COVID-19. Using immunoSEQ multiplex PCR, the repertoire was profiled, and TCRdb retains in-frame clones only, with some absent. The sample includes some 150,000 clones, approximately 73% of them seen just once. The specimen sequenced was peripheral blood. The receptors here all came from a man in his fifties or sixties with acute or convalescent COVID-19. Both conserved end residues are part of each CDR3. D genes are given only for firm matches. Not all rows give a size; the values are once, few, many and, for expanded clones, a class.

size	J	V	D	DNA	CDR3
-	TRBJ2-3	TRBV6-4	-	TGTGCCAGTTCCCGGGAAACAGATACGCAGTATTTT	CASSRETDTQYF
-	TRBJ2-7	TRBV19	-	TGTGCCAGTAGTATTGGGGGCAAACTCTACGAGCAGTACTTC	CASSIGGKLYEQYF
-	TRBJ2-3	TRBV20-1	-	TGCAGTGCTCCTAGTGCAGATACGCAGTATTTT	CSAPSADTQYF
-	TRBJ1-2	TRBV19	TRBD1	TGTGCCAGTAGTATATCTACAGGGGGCGGCTATGGCTACACCTTC	CASSISTGGGYGYTF
few	TRBJ2-5	TRBV2	-	TGTGCCAGCATACCGACGGGACTCTCCCAAGAGACCCAGTACTTC	CASIPTGLSQETQYF
-	TRBJ2-5	TRBV27	-	TGTGCCAGCAGGACTCGGGGGCAAGAGACCCAGTACTTC	CASRTRGQETQYF
-	TRBJ2-7	TRBV3-1/TRBV3-2	TRBD1	TGTGCCAGCAGCCAAGAGGGGGGACAGGGGGAATCCTACGAGCAGTACTTC	CASSQEGGQGESYEQYF
-	TRBJ1-1	TRBV28	-	TGTGCCAGCAGTCGCACAGGGAACACTGAAGCTTTCTTT	CASSRTGNTEAFF
-	TRBJ2-1	TRBV11-2	TRBD1	TGTGCCAGCACCGGGACAGATTACAATGAGCAGTTCTTC	CASTGTDYNEQFF
-	TRBJ2-4	TRBV5-1	TRBD2	TGCGCCAGCAGCTTGACCGGACTAGACAAAAACATTCAGTACTTC	CASSLTGLDKNIQYF
-	TRBJ2-2	TRBV6-4	-	TGTGCCAGCAAACCCGACGGAGGGAACACCGGGGAGCTGTTTTTT	CASKPDGGNTGELFF
-	TRBJ1-1	TRBV11-2	TRBD1	TGTGCCAGCAGCCCCCGACAGGGGGTATGGAACACTGAAGCTTTCTTT	CASSPRQGVWNTEAFF
-	TRBJ2-3	TRBV27	-	TGTGCCAGCAGTCTCGGGGTAGCGGGCACAGATACGCAGTATTTT	CASSLGVAGTDTQYF
-	TRBJ2-1	TRBV1	-	TGCACCAGCAGCCTCCTCCCAGGGACTAGCGGAACTAGCTCCTACAATGAGCAGTTCTTC	CTSSLLPGTSGTSSYNEQFF
-	TRBJ2-2	TRBV27	-	TGTGCCAGCAGATCGACAGGTTCCACCGGGGAGCTGTTTTTT	CASRSTGSTGELFF
few	TRBJ1-3	TRBV7-9	-	TGTGCCAGCAGCTCAGGTCTCCAGGACACCATATATTTT	CASSSGLQDTIYF
-	TRBJ2-7	TRBV13	TRBD2	TGTGCCAGCAGCTCGGGACTAGCGAGGTCCTACGAGCAGTACTTC	CASSSGLARSYEQYF
-	TRBJ2-7	TRBV27	TRBD1	TGTGCCAGCAGTTTAGTTGGACAGGGGGCCTTCGAGCAGTACTTC	CASSLVGQGAFEQYF
-	TRBJ2-3	TRBV5-1	TRBD2	TGCGCCAGCAGCACTGCCGGGACTAGCGTGGTAGATACGCAGTATTTT	CASSTAGTSVVDTQYF
-	TRBJ1-3	TRBV6-5	TRBD1	TGTGCCAGCAAAAGGGGGCTTGGAAACACCATATATTTT	CASKRGLGNTIYF
-	TRBJ2-1	TRBV5-5	TRBD1	TGTGCCAGCAGCGGAGTGGACAGGGATTACAATGAGCAGTTCTTC	CASSGVDRDYNEQFF
-	TRBJ2-7	TRBV19	TRBD1	TGTGCCAGTAGCAAAGGGGGCTTTGAGCAGTACTTC	CASSKGGFEQYF
-	TRBJ2-5	TRBV5-1	-	TGCGCCAGCAGCTTGGGCCAGGGGTGGGGAGAGACCCAGTACTTC	CASSLGQGWGETQYF
-	TRBJ2-1	TRBV4-1	-	TGCGCCAGCAGCCACGTTCTCGACAATGAGCAGTTCTTC	CASSHVLDNEQFF
-	TRBJ2-1	TRBV2	-	TGTGCCAGCAGTGAACAAGGGGAAGGAGAGCAGTTCTTC	CASSEQGEGEQFF
-	TRBJ1-2	TRBV19	TRBD1	TGTGCCAGTAGTATCCAGACAGGGAATATCTATGGCTACACCTTC	CASSIQTGNIYGYTF
-	TRBJ2-1	TRBV28	TRBD2	TGTGCCAGCAGTTTTCTCGGTCTAGCGGGCTACAATGAGCAGTTCTTC	CASSFLGLAGYNEQFF
-	TRBJ2-1	TRBV5-1	-	TGCGCCAGCAGCTACGGCGGGGCCTACAATGAGCAGTTCTTC	CASSYGGAYNEQFF
few	TRBJ2-7	TRBV20-1	-	TGCAGTGCTAGTCACTACTTGAAGTTTTACGAGCAGTACTTC	CSASHYLKFYEQYF
-	TRBJ2-1	TRBV27	TRBD1	TGTGCCAGCAGCCGGGACAGGGTGTATGAGCAGTTCTTC	CASSRDRVYEQFF
-	TRBJ1-5	TRBV3-1/TRBV3-2	-	TGTGCCAGCAGCCAAGTGGCCGGGTCAAATCAGCCCCAGCATTTT	CASSQVAGSNQPQHF
-	TRBJ2-7	TRBV27	TRBD1	TGTGCCAGCAGTTTGGCCCTTCCAGGGGGTAACGAGCAGTACTTC	CASSLALPGGNEQYF
few	TRBJ1-3	TRBV30	-	TGTGCCTGGAGTGTCTCCAGGGATATAAACACCATATATTTT	CAWSVSRDINTIYF
-	TRBJ2-3	TRBV19	TRBD2	TGTGCCAGTAGTATAAATCTAGCGGGAGTTGCAGATACGCAGTATTTT	CASSINLAGVADTQYF
-	TRBJ2-7	TRBV6-6	TRBD1	TGTGCCAGCAGTTCCCTACAGGGGTTGACTGGCGAGCAGTACTTC	CASSSLQGLTGEQYF
-	TRBJ2-7	TRBV19	-	TGTGCCAGTGGTCCAGGGAAATGGTCCTACGAGCAGTACTTC	CASGPGKWSYEQYF
-	TRBJ1-5	TRBV5-1	-	TGCGCCAGCAGCTTGGAGGCCGGGAGGGGTCAGCCCCAGCATTTT	CASSLEAGRGQPQHF
-	TRBJ2-3	TRBV29-1	-	TGCAGCGTTGGGGTAGCGCCCAGCACAGATACGCAGTATTTT	CSVGVAPSTDTQYF
many	TRBJ2-5	TRBV5-6	-	TGTGCCAGCAGCTTTCGGGGAGAAGAGACCCAGTACTTC	CASSFRGEETQYF
-	TRBJ2-3	TRBV30	TRBD1	TGTGCCTGGAAGACAGGGGGCGGCGCAGATACGCAGTATTTT	CAWKTGGGADTQYF
-	TRBJ2-2	TRBV5-1	TRBD2	TGCGCCACCCGAAGCGGGAGGGCCTCCACCGGGGAGCTGTTTTTT	CATRSGRASTGELFF
-	TRBJ1-1	TRBV11-3	-	TGTGCCAGCAGCTACCGGGGGGTTACTGAAGCTTTCTTT	CASSYRGVTEAFF
-	TRBJ2-7	TRBV5-1	TRBD2	TGCGCCAGCAGCTACGGACTAGCTTACGAGCAGTACTTC	CASSYGLAYEQYF
-	TRBJ2-3	TRBV30	-	TGTGCCTGGAGTGCGGGCAGGGGACCCACAGATACGCAGTATTTT	CAWSAGRGPTDTQYF
-	TRBJ1-2	TRBV3-1/TRBV3-2	-	TGTGCCAGCAGCCAAGATCCTGGACCGGTTTGGGGGGTTGGCTACACCTTC	CASSQDPGPVWGVGYTF
-	TRBJ2-7	TRBV7-8	-	TGTGCCAGCAGCCCCGCCTGGAGCTCCTACGAGCAGTACTTC	CASSPAWSSYEQYF